The entry below describes one T cell receptor (beta chain). This entry is derived from a study of blood T cell repertoires in COVID-19. The protocol was immunoSEQ multiplex PCR, while the TCRdb copy is restricted to in-frame clones and leaves out a portion. The repertoire has approximately 450,000 clones, about 85% of them found once; the top ten carry roughly 1.8%. Sequenced sample: PBMCs or T cells enriched from blood (not recorded which). The origin of this receptor is a woman under 30 with acute COVID-19.

CDR3 sequence (DNA): TGTGCCAGCAGCCTTAGCGGGGGGGCGGCAGATACGCAGTATTTT. Residues: CASSLSGGAADTQYF. The rearrangement links TRBV3-1 (or the pseudogene TRBV3-2) to TRBJ2-3, with 11 bases fitting TRBD2. CDR3 length: 15 residues. Per germline, CDR1 LGHDT and CDR2 YNNKEL (reference sequence). The V segment lost 4 bases and the J segment 4 bases; nucleotides outside the gene matches: 4.